The 6 T cell receptor beta chains listed next were all sequenced from one sample in a study of Graves' ophthalmopathy and Graves' hyperthyroidism. Amplification of the TCR beta CDR3 regions used RNA transcripts (as template). A first-round RT-PCR used HTBI primers, followed by a second-round multiplex PCR. MiXCR, applied by TCRdb to the multiplex PCR reads, yields one record per CDR3 protein. The data hold some 250,000 distinct CDR3 sequences, with around 45% observed a single time. The specimen sequenced was peripheral blood. All receptors derive from an adult man with Graves' ophthalmopathy.

V gene TRBV24-1 combines with J gene TRBJ1-5; possible D gene TRBD1, 5 bases. The CDR3 is made up of 14 amino acids. Between the trimmed V and J ends, which lost 4 bases and 4 bases, there was a span of 10 bases. The germline CDR1 and CDR2 sequences are KGHDR and SFDVKD. The CDR3: CATSERGFNQPQHF. Written as DNA, the CDR3 is TGTGCCACCAGTGAGCGGGGGTTTAATCAGCCCCAGCATTTT.

The chain recombines TRBV2 with TRBJ2-5; 8 nucleotides line up with TRBD2. CDR3 length equals 14 residues. Germline loops: CDR1 SNHLY, CDR2 FYNNEI. V shed 7 bases and J 4 bases; nucleotides not matched to a gene: 8. Here the CDR3 reads CASKQAGVGETQYF. In DNA, the CDR3 is TGTGCCAGCAAGCAAGCGGGAGTGGGAGAGACCCAGTACTTC.

The sample holds many counts of this clonotype. The chain has TRBV25-1 and TRBJ2-2, with a tentative D call TRBD2 (5 bases). This CDR3 region has 14 residues. V lost 4 bases and J lost 2, with 8 bases in between. CDR1 and CDR2 from the germline V gene are MGHDK and SYGVNS. The CDR3 nucleotides are TGTGCCAGCAGTGTGGGGAGTAACACCGGGGAGCTGTTTTTT. It encodes CASSVGSNTGELFF.

The chain links TRBV7-9 to TRBJ2-2; 10 nucleotides line up with TRBD2. Losses at the gene ends were 5 bases for V and 4 bases for J; bases not matched to a gene: 4. This CDR3 has 15 residues. CDR1 and CDR2 from the germline V gene are SEHNR and FQNEAQ (reference sequence). The CDR3 loop reads CASSPLAGSTGELFF. The DNA of the CDR3 is TGTGCCAGCAGCCCACTAGCGGGAAGCACCGGGGAGCTGTTTTTT.

The table lists this clonotype with a count of one. V is TRBV20-1 and J is TRBJ2-7, with 14 bases that match TRBD2. This CDR3 region has 16 residues. Germline lookup yields CDR1 DFQATT and CDR2 SNEGSKA (reference sequence). V lost 8 bases to trimming and J lost 6 bases; unmatched junction nucleotides: 15. The CDR3 is CSPRQTSGGAGGEQYF. The CDR3 region has the DNA TGCAGTCCCCGTCAGACTAGCGGGGGGGCAGGGGGCGAGCAGTACTTC.

This clonotype showed up just a few times. V usage is TRBV29-1 and J usage is TRBJ1-1; tentatively, D is TRBD1 (6 bases). V was cut by 0 bases and J by 0 bases, with 14 bases left in between. The germline V gene encodes CDR1 SQVTM and CDR2 ANQGSEA. The CDR3 runs to 16 residues. CDR3 DNA sequence: TGCAGCGTTGAAGATCGAGGGGGGGCGGTGAACACTGAAGCTTTCTTT. Translating gives CSVEDRGGAVNTEAFF.